This T cell receptor (beta chain) was observed in a study of OX40 agonist ivuxolimab in advanced cancers. Sequencing was performed with immunoSEQ multiplex PCR; in TCRdb, only in-frame clones are kept and a portion is missing. The sample carries approximately 89,000 clones, approximately 90% recorded once. The V gene's germline CDR1 is MNHEY and CDR2 SVGAGI. CDR3 length: 14 amino acids. The V and J ends lost 6 bases and 3 bases respectively, with 15 bases between them. The starting material was CD4+ or CD8+ T cells sorted from blood, obtained in a trial of the OX40 agonist ivuxolimab. This TCR came from an adult with an advanced solid tumor such as melanoma, head and neck, liver or kidney cancer. The chain recombines TRBV6-5 with TRBJ2-7; maybe TRBD1 (7 bases). The CDR3 region has the DNA TGTGCCAGCAGCAAGGACAGGAGGGGCTACGAGCAGTACTTC. Encoded protein: CASSKDRRGYEQYF.